The 23 T cell receptor beta chains below were found in one sample sequenced in a study of early stage breast cancer tumors. Assay: immunoSEQ multiplex PCR; the TCRdb copy retains only in-frame clones and omits some. Of 50,000 to 65,000 clones in the sample, approximately 90% were seen once. The sequenced sample consisted of blood. Receptor source: a person between 65 and 79 years old with breast cancer.

The rearrangement uses TRBV10-3 and TRBJ1-1; D is undetermined. In germline, CDR1 is ENHRY, CDR2 SYGVKD. CDR3 length equals 13 residues. With 4 bases removed from V and 1 base from J, the gap between germline ends came to 7 bases. For the CDR3, the DNA is TGTGCCATCAGTGGTACACAGAACACTGAAGCTTTCTTT. Protein sequence: CAISGTQNTEAFF.

The V gene is TRBV7-2, the J gene TRBJ1-3; 8 nucleotides line up with TRBD1. Germline loops: CDR1 SGHTA, CDR2 FQGNSA. The CDR3 has 17 residues. Losses at the gene ends were 5 bases for V and 3 bases for J; bases not matched to a gene: 12. CDR3 sequence: CASSPAQDRVLGNTIYF. CDR3 sequence (DNA): TGTGCCAGCAGCCCAGCCCAGGACAGGGTTCTTGGAAACACCATATATTTT. Supplemented by reference TRBV7-2 and TRBJ1-3, the full variable domain reads GAGVSQSPSNKVTEKGKDVELRCDPISGHTALYWYRQSLGQGLEFLIYFQGNSAPDKSGLPSDRFSAERTGGSVSTLTIQRTQQEDSAVYLCASSPAQDRVLGNTIYFGEGSWLTVV.

The V and J genes are TRBV10-3 and TRBJ1-5; TRBD1 agrees at 9 bases. V dropped 3 bases and J dropped 0; count of bases not matched to a gene: 6. Per the germline V gene, CDR1 is ENHRY and CDR2 is SYGVKD. This CDR3 spans 17 amino acids. CDR3 coding DNA: TGTGCCATCAGTGACGGGACAGGGATAGATAGCAATCAGCCCCAGCATTTT. Translating gives CAISDGTGIDSNQPQHF.

In this sample, this clone turned up a few times. The genes are TRBV2 and TRBJ1-5, with unresolved D. This CDR3 has 14 amino acids. From germline, CDR1 is SNHLY and CDR2 FYNNEI. Trimming removed 1 base from V and 7 bases from J, with 11 bases in between. CDR3 sequence: CASSEGEAAQPQHF. The CDR3 region has the DNA TGTGCCAGCAGTGAAGGGGAGGCGGCGCAGCCCCAGCATTTT.

This clone appeared a few times. The V call is TRBV5-6, the J call TRBJ2-1, with D maybe TRBD1 (6 bases). The CDR3 runs to 15 residues. Germline V gives CDR1 SGHDT, CDR2 YYEEEE. Trimming removed 0 bases at V and 5 bases at J, with 12 bases between. CDR3 sequence (DNA): TGTGCCAGCAGCTTGGACCAGGGGTGGGACAATGAGCAGTTCTTC. It yields the protein CASSLDQGWDNEQFF.

The V gene is TRBV10-2, the J gene TRBJ2-7; 7 bases map to TRBD2. Germline loops: CDR1 WSHSY, CDR2 SAAADI. Trimming cost V 1 base and J 0 bases; bases outside gene matches: 6. The CDR3 is made up of 16 amino acids. Here the CDR3 reads CASSELPAGSSYEQYF. The CDR3 DNA reads TGCGCCAGCAGTGAGTTGCCAGCGGGAAGCTCCTACGAGCAGTACTTC.

This clone was counted only a few times. The CDR3: CASTPGAASTDTQYF. CDR3 nucleotide sequence: TGTGCCAGTACTCCTGGGGCAGCAAGCACAGATACGCAGTATTTT. The chain couples TRBV19 to TRBJ2-3, with a weak D call TRBD1 (5 bases). Between the trimmed V and J ends, which lost 7 bases and 0 bases, there was a span of 14 bases. Germline assignment: CDR1 LNHDA and CDR2 SQIVND (reference sequence). This CDR3 is 15 amino acids long.

V is TRBV7-9 and J is TRBJ2-3, with TRBD2 matching over 8 bases. With 1 base clipped from V and 2 bases from J, the junction kept 14 bases outside the gene matches. Germline CDR1 and CDR2: SEHNR and FQNEAQ (reference sequence). The CDR3 covers 19 residues. CDR3 DNA: TGTGCCAGCAGCTTAGTAGGACTAGCCCGCCTAGCCCACACAGATACGCAGTATTTT. It translates to CASSLVGLARLAHTDTQYF.

The V and J genes are TRBV28 and TRBJ1-6; D ambiguous. The CDR3 covers 16 residues. Trimming cost V 8 bases and J 0 bases, with 14 bases left between them. Germline V lookup: CDR1 MDHEN, CDR2 SYDVKM. The CDR3 here is CASLSHAASYNSPLHF. CDR3 in DNA: TGTGCCAGCCTGTCCCATGCGGCCTCCTATAATTCACCCCTCCACTTT.

The V call is TRBV7-2, the J call TRBJ2-3; 13 bases line up with TRBD2. The length of the CDR3 is 16 residues. The trim removed 2 bases at V and 5 bases at J, leaving 4 bases unmatched. Germline lookup yields CDR1 SGHTA and CDR2 FQGNSA. This chain's CDR3 is CASSLTSGRAIDTQYF. CDR3 bases: TGTGCCAGCAGCTTAACTAGCGGGAGGGCCATAGATACGCAGTATTTT.

The chain has TRBV9 and TRBJ1-2, with 8 nucleotides matching TRBD1. Germline V gene sequence: CDR1 SGDLS, CDR2 YYNGEE. The CDR3 sequence is 17 residues long. V lost 0 bases to trimming and J lost 0 bases; unmatched junction nucleotides: 7. CDR3 in DNA: TGTGCCAGCAGCGTAGGACCGTCAGGGGGCGCTAACTATGGCTACACCTTC. It specifies CASSVGPSGGANYGYTF. The full variable domain, with the rest looked up from reference TRBV9 and TRBJ1-2, is DSGVTQTPKHLITATGQRVTLRCSPRSGDLSVYWYQQSLDQGLQFLIQYYNGEERAKGNILERFSAQQFPDLHSELNLSSLELGDSALYFCASSVGPSGGANYGYTFGSGTRLTVV.

The chain carries TRBV21-1 and TRBJ2-7; TRBD1 was called by the table and not checked on the DNA. TRBV21-1 is marked as a pseudogene. CDR3 length: 15 amino acids. The CDR3 protein is CASSIDQGRAYEQYF. CDR3 nucleotide sequence: TGTGCCAGCAGCATTGACCAGGGTAGGGCCTACGAGCAGTACTTC.

This chain joins TRBV4-2 and TRBJ1-2, with TRBD1 matching over 8 bases. The V gene's germline CDR1 is LGHNA and CDR2 YNFKEQ. Trimming cost V 4 bases and J 2 bases; bases outside gene matches: 6. CDR3 length equals 15 residues. The CDR3 reads CASSPDRGMNYGYTF. The CDR3 DNA reads as TGTGCCAGCAGCCCAGACAGGGGAATGAACTATGGCTACACCTTC.

A single count supports this clone. The genes are TRBV6-1 and TRBJ1-2; 8 bases agree with TRBD1. Per the germline V gene, CDR1 is MNHNS and CDR2 is SASEGT. The CDR3 is 14 amino acids. V was clipped by 2 bases and J by 8 bases; unmatched bases: 7. The CDR3, as DNA: TGTGCCAGCAGTGAATTCTGGACAGGGTACGGCTACACCTTC. Translation: CASSEFWTGYGYTF.

V gene TRBV30 combines with J gene TRBJ2-5, with 14 nucleotides matching TRBD2. The J call is in doubt because the DNA end fits TRBJ2-7 better. The CDR3 loop spans 15 amino acids. Germline loops: CDR1 GTSNPN, CDR2 SVGIG (reference sequence). CDR3 protein: CAWRGLAGGSYEQYF. DNA for the CDR3: TGTGCCTGGAGAGGACTAGCGGGAGGCTCCTACGAGCAGTACTTC.

CDR3 DNA sequence: TGTGCCAACAATCAGGGCGGGGGCACTGAAGCTTTCTTT. The encoded protein is CANNQGGGTEAFF. The genes are TRBV10-3 and TRBJ1-1, with D perhaps matching TRBD1 (5 bases). The CDR3 has 13 residues. Trimming removed 10 bases at V and 4 bases at J, with 16 bases between. The germline V gene encodes CDR1 ENHRY and CDR2 SYGVKD.

The chain carries TRBV30 and TRBJ2-1; 11 positions agree with TRBD2. V shed 4 bases, J shed 4 bases, and the junction held 6 bases outside the gene matches. CDR3 size: 15 residues. CDR1 and CDR2 from the germline V gene are GTSNPN and SVGIG (reference sequence). CDR3 in DNA: TGTGCCTGGAACACCGGGACTAGCGGTTACAATGAGCAGTTCTTC. Protein: CAWNTGTSGYNEQFF.

The chain carries TRBV11-3 and TRBJ1-1; a possible D gene is TRBD1 (5 bases). V lost 1 base, J lost 4 bases, and 13 bases lay in between. This CDR3 comprises 15 residues. Germline CDR1 SGHNT, CDR2 YENEEA. The CDR3 region is CASSLVAGPGTEAFF. CDR3 in DNA: TGTGCCAGCAGCTTAGTGGCAGGGCCAGGCACTGAAGCTTTCTTT.

The gene calls are TRBV5-1 and TRBJ2-7; 9 positions match TRBD1. This CDR3 contains 12 residues. Germline V lookup: CDR1 SGHRS, CDR2 YFSETQ. The V and J ends lost 4 bases and 6 bases, in that order; junction bases with no gene match: 2. This CDR3 reads CASSVTGGEQYF. The CDR3 DNA reads as TGCGCCAGCAGCGTGACAGGGGGCGAGCAGTACTTC.

The table lists this clone with a count of one. This chain joins TRBV19 and TRBJ2-7; 8 bases are shared with TRBD1. This CDR3 has 16 amino acids. The germline CDR1 and CDR2 sequences are LNHDA and SQIVND (reference sequence). Trimming cost V 3 bases and J 3 bases; bases outside gene matches: 10. This CDR3 is CASSINNQDRDYEQYF. In nucleotides, the CDR3 is TGTGCCAGTAGTATTAATAATCAGGACAGGGACTACGAGCAGTACTTC.

CDR3 protein: CASSGRGGTDTQYF. The CDR3 DNA reads TGCGCCAGCTCCGGACGGGGAGGCACAGATACGCAGTATTTT. This chain uses TRBV5-1 with TRBJ2-3; TRBD2 is a possible D gene (5 bases). Trimming cost V 7 bases and J 1 base, with 13 bases left between them. Germline CDR1 SGHRS, CDR2 YFSETQ. This CDR3 has 14 residues.

The chain carries TRBV5-1 and TRBJ2-5, with D possibly TRBD2 on 5 matching bases. The germline V gene has CDR1 SGHRS and CDR2 YFSETQ. The CDR3 length is 14 residues. V lost 0 bases and J 4 bases, leaving 10 bases between the germline ends. For the CDR3, the DNA is TGCGCCAGCAGCTTGGTCCCGGGAAGAGAGACCCAGTACTTC. Protein sequence: CASSLVPGRETQYF.

The chain employs TRBV25-1 and TRBJ2-1; 7 bases line up with TRBD1. The CDR3 totals 12 residues. Germline V gives CDR1 MGHDK, CDR2 SYGVNS. Trimming took 9 bases from V and 10 from J; bases not matched to a gene: 9. Here the CDR3 DNA reads TGTGCCAGTGGACAGGAAGAGGGCGAGCAGTTCTTC. Translating gives CASGQEEGEQFF.